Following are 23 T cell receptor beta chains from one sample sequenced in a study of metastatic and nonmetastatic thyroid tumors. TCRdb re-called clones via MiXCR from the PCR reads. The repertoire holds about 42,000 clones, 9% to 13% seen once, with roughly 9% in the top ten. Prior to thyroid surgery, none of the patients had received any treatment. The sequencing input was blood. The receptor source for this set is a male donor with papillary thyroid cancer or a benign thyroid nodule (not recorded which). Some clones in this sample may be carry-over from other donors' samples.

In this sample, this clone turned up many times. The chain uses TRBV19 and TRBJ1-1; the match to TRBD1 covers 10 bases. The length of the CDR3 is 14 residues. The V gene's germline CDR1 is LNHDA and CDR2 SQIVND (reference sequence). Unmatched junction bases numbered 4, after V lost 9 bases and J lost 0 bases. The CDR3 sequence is CASGQGVLNTEAFF. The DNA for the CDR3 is TGTGCCAGCGGACAGGGGGTATTGAACACTGAAGCTTTCTTT.

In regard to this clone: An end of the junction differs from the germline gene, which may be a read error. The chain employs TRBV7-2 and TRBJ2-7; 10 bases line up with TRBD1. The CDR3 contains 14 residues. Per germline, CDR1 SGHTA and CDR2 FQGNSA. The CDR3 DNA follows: TGTGCCGGCAGCAGTCGGGGACAGGGGAACGAGCAGTACTTC. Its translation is CAGSSRGQGNEQYF.

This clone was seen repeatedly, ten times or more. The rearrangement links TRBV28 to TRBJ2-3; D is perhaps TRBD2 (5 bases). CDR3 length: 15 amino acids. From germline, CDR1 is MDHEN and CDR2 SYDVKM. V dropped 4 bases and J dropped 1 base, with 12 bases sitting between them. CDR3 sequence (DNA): TGTGCCAGCAGTTCCCCAGGAGCGGGCACAGATACGCAGTATTTT. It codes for CASSSPGAGTDTQYF.

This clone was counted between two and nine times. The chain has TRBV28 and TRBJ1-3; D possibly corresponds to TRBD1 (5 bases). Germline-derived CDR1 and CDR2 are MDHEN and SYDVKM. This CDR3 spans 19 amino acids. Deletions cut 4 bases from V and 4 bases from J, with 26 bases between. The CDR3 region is CASSSYEWGRVLAGNTIYF. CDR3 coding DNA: TGTGCCAGCAGTTCCTATGAATGGGGCAGGGTACTGGCAGGAAACACCATATATTTT.

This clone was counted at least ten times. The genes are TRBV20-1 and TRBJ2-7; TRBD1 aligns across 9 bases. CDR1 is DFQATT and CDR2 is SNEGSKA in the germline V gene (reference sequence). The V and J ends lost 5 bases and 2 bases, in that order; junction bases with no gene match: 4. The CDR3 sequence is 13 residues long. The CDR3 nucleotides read TGCAGTGCTCAGACAGGGGGTACCTACGAGCAGTACTTC. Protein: CSAQTGGTYEQYF.

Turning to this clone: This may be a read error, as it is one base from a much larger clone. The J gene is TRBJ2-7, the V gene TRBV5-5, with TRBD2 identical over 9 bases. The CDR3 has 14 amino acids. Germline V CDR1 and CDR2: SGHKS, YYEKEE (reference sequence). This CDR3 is CASSLGLAANDQYF. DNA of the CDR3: TGTGCCAGCAGCTTGGGACTAGCGGCCAACGATCAGTACTTC.

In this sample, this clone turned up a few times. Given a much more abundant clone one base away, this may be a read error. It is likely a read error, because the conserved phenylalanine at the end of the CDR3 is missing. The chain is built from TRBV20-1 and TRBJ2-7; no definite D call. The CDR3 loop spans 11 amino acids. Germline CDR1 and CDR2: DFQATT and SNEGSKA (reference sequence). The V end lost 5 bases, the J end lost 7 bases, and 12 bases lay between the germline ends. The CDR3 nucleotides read TGCAGTGCTGATCGCCTTGGGGAGCAGTACTCC. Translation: CSADRLGEQYS.

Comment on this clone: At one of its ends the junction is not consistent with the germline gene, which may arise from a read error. This CDR3 is CVSSFKGLAINEQFF. The CDR3 region has the DNA TGTGTCAGCAGTTTTAAAGGACTAGCGATCAATGAGCAGTTCTTC. V gene TRBV27 combines with J gene TRBJ2-1; 9 positions agree with TRBD2. Germline lookup yields CDR1 MNHEY and CDR2 SMNVEV (reference sequence). The CDR3 is 15 amino acids.

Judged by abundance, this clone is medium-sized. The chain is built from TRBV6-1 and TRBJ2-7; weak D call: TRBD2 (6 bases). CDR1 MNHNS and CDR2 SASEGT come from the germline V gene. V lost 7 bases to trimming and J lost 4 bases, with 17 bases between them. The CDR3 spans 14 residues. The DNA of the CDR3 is TGTGCCAGCACCGACGGCGGGGCCCTTTACGAGCAGTACTTC. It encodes CASTDGGALYEQYF.

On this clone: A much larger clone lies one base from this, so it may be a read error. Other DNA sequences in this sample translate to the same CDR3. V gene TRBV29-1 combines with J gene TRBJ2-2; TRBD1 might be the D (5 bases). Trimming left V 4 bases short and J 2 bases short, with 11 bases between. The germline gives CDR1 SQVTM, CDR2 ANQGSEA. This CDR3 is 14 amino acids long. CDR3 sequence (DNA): TGCAGCGTTGGACAGTTCGGTAACACCGGGGAGCTGTTTTTT. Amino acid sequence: CSVGQFGNTGELFF.

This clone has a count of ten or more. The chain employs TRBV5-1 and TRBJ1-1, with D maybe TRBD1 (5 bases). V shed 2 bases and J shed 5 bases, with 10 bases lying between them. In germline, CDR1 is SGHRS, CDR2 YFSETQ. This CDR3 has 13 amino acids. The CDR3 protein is CASSFAGGTEAFF. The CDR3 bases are TGCGCCAGCAGCTTCGCGGGGGGGACTGAAGCTTTCTTT.

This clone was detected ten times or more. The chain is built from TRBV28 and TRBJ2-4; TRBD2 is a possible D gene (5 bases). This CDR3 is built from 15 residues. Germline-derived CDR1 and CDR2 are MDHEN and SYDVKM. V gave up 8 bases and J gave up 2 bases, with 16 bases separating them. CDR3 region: CASESTGWPKNIQYF. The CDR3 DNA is TGTGCCAGCGAGTCAACGGGGTGGCCCAAAAACATTCAGTACTTC.

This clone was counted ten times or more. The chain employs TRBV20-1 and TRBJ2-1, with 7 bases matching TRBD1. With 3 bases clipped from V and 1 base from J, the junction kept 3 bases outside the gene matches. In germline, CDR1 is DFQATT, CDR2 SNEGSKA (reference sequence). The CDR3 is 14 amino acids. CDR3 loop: CSASGRGSYNEQFF. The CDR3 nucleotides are TGCAGTGCTAGTGGCAGGGGGTCCTACAATGAGCAGTTCTTC.

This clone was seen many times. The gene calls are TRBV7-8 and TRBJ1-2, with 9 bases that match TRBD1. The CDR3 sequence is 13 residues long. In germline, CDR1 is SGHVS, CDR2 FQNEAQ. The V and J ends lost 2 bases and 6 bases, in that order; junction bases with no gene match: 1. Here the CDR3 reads CASSLRTGDGYTF. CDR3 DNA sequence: TGTGCCAGCAGCTTACGGACAGGGGATGGCTACACCTTC.

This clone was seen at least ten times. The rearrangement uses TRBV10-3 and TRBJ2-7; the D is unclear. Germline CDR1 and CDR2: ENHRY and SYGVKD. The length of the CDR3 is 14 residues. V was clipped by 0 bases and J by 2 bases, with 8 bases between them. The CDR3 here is CAISESLTPYEQYF. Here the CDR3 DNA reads TGTGCCATCAGTGAGTCACTAACCCCCTACGAGCAGTACTTC.

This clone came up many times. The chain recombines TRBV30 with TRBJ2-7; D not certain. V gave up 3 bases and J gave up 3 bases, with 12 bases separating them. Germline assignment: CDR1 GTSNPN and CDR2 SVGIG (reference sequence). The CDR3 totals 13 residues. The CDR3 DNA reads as TGTGCCTGGAGCCTCCTTGAAAACTACGAGCAGTACTTC. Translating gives CAWSLLENYEQYF.

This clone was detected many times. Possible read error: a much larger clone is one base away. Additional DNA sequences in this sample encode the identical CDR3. CDR3 protein: CASKDGGLAGGAEQYF. The CDR3 DNA is TGTGCCAGCAAAGACGGGGGTCTGGCGGGAGGGGCCGAGCAGTACTTC. V usage is TRBV6-1 and J usage is TRBJ2-7, with 9 bases fitting TRBD2. V dropped 7 bases and J dropped 6; count of bases not matched to a gene: 16. The CDR3 loop spans 16 amino acids. Looked up from germline, CDR1 is MNHNS and CDR2 is SASEGT.

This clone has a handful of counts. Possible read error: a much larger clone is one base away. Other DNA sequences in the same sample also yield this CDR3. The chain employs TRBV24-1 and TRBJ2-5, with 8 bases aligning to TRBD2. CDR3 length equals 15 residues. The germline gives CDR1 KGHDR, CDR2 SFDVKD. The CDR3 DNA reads TGTGCAACCAGTGATATGGGACTAGAGGGAGAGACCCAGTACTTC. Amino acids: CATSDMGLEGETQYF.

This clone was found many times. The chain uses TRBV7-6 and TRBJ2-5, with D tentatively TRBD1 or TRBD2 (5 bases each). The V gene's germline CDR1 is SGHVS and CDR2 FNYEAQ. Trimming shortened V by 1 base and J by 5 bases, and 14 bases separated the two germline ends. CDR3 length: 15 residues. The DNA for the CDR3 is TGTGCCAGCAGCTTAGAGGGACCTCGAAGGGAGACCCAGTACTTC. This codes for CASSLEGPRRETQYF.

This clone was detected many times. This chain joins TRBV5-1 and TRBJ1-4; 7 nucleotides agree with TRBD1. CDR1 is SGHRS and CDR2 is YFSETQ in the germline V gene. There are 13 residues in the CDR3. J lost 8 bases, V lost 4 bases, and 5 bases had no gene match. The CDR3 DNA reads TGCGCCAGCAGCGGGACAGCGGGGGAAAAACTGTTTTTT. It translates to CASSGTAGEKLFF.

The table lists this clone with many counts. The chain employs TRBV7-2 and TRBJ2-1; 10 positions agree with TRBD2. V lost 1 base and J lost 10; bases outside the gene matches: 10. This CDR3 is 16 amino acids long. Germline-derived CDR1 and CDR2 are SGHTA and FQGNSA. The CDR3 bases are TGTGCCAGCAGCTTAGGTAGTCTAGCGGGAGTCGGCGAGCAGTTCTTC. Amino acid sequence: CASSLGSLAGVGEQFF.

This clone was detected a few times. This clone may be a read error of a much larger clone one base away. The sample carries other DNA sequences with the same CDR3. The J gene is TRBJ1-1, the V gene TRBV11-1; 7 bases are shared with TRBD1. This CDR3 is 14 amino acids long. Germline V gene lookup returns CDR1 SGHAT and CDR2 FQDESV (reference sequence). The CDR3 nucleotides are TGCGCCAGCAGCTCCTACAGGGGGAACACTGAAGCTTTCTTT. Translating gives CASSSYRGNTEAFF.

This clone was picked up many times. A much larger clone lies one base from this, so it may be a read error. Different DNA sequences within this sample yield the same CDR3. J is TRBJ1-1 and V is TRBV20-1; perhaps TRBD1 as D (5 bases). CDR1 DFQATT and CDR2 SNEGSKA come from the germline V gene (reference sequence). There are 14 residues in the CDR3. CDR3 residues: CSARDEGSNTEAFF. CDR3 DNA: TGCAGCGCTAGAGATGAGGGGTCGAACACTGAAGCTTTCTTT.